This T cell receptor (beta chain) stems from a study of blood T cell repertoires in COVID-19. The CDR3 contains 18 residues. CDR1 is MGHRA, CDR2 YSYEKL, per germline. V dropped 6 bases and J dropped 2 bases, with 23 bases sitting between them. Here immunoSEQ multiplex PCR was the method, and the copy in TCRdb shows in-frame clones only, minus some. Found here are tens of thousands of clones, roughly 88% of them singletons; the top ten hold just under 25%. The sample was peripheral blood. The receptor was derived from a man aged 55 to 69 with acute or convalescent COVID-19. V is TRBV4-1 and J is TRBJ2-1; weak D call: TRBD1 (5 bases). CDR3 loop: CASRASPPSMGPYNEQFF. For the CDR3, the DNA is TGCGCCAGCAGAGCTTCCCCCCCGAGTATGGGGCCCTACAATGAGCAGTTCTTC.